One sample yielded the 5 T cell receptor beta chains listed below, sequenced in a study of cytomegalovirus exposure and HLA in healthy donors. Researchers ran the PCR with 60 Vbeta and 13 Jbeta primers. Libraries were prepared by immunoSEQ multiplex PCR; TCRdb keeps only in-frame clonotypes and omits some of them. The sample carries about 37,000 clones, approximately 82% recorded once. Material for sequencing was PBMCs. Receptors were obtained from a woman under 30 in good health and CMV-seropositive.

The rearrangement links TRBV7-3 to TRBJ1-1; D perhaps matches TRBD1 (5 bases). CDR3 length: 13 amino acids. Between the trimmed V and J ends, which lost 4 bases and 1 base, there was a span of 7 bases. Germline values: CDR1 SGHTA, CDR2 FQGTGA. CDR3 coding DNA: TGTGCCAGCAGCTCGCAGGGGAACACTGAAGCTTTCTTT. Protein product: CASSSQGNTEAFF.

This clone was seen a single time. The chain joins TRBV28 to TRBJ2-5, with TRBD2 identical over 7 bases. The CDR3 is 15 amino acids. With V trimmed by 8 bases and J by 0 bases, 9 bases remained unmatched. Germline CDR1 is MDHEN and CDR2 is SYDVKM. The CDR3 DNA reads as TGTGCCAGCGGGACTAACCCCCTGTACCAAGAGACCCAGTACTTC. It is translated as CASGTNPLYQETQYF.

This clone has a single count. This sequence joins TRBV7-3 and TRBJ2-5, with D perhaps TRBD2 (5 bases). This CDR3 comprises 15 residues. The V gene's germline CDR1 is SGHTA and CDR2 FQGTGA. Trimming stripped 1 base from V and 3 bases from J, with 12 bases between. CDR3 sequence: CASSLKGVGKETQYF. The CDR3 DNA sequence: TGTGCCAGCAGCTTAAAGGGTGTCGGGAAAGAGACCCAGTACTTC. The entire variable domain, with the rest obtained from reference TRBV7-3 and TRBJ2-5, is as follows: GAGVSQTPSNKVTEKGKYVELRCDPISGHTALYWYRQSLGQGPEFLIYFQGTGAADDSGLPNDRFFAVRPEGSVSTLKIQRTERGDSAVYLCASSLKGVGKETQYFGPGTRLLVL.

V and J are TRBV30 and TRBJ1-1; TRBD1 matches at 7 bases. With 5 bases clipped from V and 1 base from J, the junction kept 1 base outside the gene matches. Germline CDR1 and CDR2: GTSNPN and SVGIG (reference sequence). This CDR3 is 12 amino acids long. This CDR3 is CAWGQANTEAFF. CDR3 coding DNA: TGTGCCTGGGGACAGGCGAACACTGAAGCTTTCTTT.

V is TRBV6-5 and J is TRBJ2-3; 7 positions match TRBD2. Germline values: CDR1 MNHEY, CDR2 SVGAGI. Losses at the gene ends were 2 bases for V and 0 bases for J; bases not matched to a gene: 5. The CDR3 has 16 amino acids. The CDR3 sequence: CASSYPLAASTDTQYF. The CDR3 nucleotides are TGTGCCAGCAGTTACCCGCTAGCGGCTAGCACAGATACGCAGTATTTT.